This T cell receptor (beta chain) was sequenced for a study of T cell responses to AZD1222 COVID-19 vaccine. The germline V gene encodes CDR1 SGHVS and CDR2 FNYEAQ. Trimming removed 4 bases from V and 4 bases from J, with 19 bases in between. The CDR3 sequence is 16 residues long. The protocol was immunoSEQ multiplex PCR, while the TCRdb copy is restricted to in-frame clones and leaves out a portion. Here the sample spans fewer than 120,000 clones, around 81% being singletons. This TCR derives from an adult in good health. The chain recombines TRBV7-6 with TRBJ1-1; possible D gene TRBD1, 6 bases. Sequenced here: peripheral blood, sampled on day 0 of AZD1222 vaccination. CDR3 nucleotide sequence: TGTGCCAGCAGCTCGGAACAGGGCCTTAAAGGCACTGAAGCTTTCTTT. Translating it yields CASSSEQGLKGTEAFF.